This T cell receptor beta chain derives from a study of cytomegalovirus exposure and HLA in healthy donors (dated by TCRdb to 2015 to 2018). Looking at the study overall: An earlier analysis of roughly 610 of the donors reported 276 Gb of sequence data and about 120 million unique TCR beta sequences obtained from 150 million to 200 million T cells. Typing coverage differed by locus: A, B, C, DRB1 and DQB1 were typed in about 629-640 donors, DQA1 in 522, DPA1 in approximately 600, and DPB1 in about 450. A later analysis re-analyzed previously published TCR beta repertoires from roughly 690 donors and added high-resolution HLA genotyping to study TCR occurrence patterns. Roughly 300 gigabases of sequencing data and approximately 85 million unique TCR sequences were included in an early release covering several hundred HLA-typed donors. The aim of the study was to test whether cataloging public T cell receptors could identify signatures of past pathogen exposure. Several DR-DQ haplotypes were treated as single units for association and clustering because of strong linkage in the cohort. Every repertoire in the discovery cohort had been generated on one and the same sequencing platform. An earlier analysis of fewer than 750 of the donors used high-throughput TCR beta sequencing to judge whether each TCR beta V gene segment behaved as functional or pseudogenic. HLA typing covered class I and class II loci at four-digit resolution. To predict cytomegalovirus infection status, the study brought together high-throughput TCR immunosequencing, statistical association of individual TCRs with disease status, and machine learning. Of the roughly 400 genotyped donors, 81% were placed in the genetic ancestry cluster associated with self-reported Caucasian donors. Rather than drawing on any new phenotypic data, the later analysis identified candidate immune exposures from TCR beta sequences and the way those sequences occurred across donors. Donor age, sex, ethnicity and CMV serostatus were compiled together with the repertoire data. In addition to the first cohort of approximately 650 subjects, a separate validation cohort of approximately 130 different subjects was used. Among some 400 genotyped donors of the cohort, an average of around 220,000 unique TCR beta nucleotide sequences was sequenced per donor, of which 15% to 20% were non-productive. In a later genetic analysis, genome-wide SNP genotypes for about 65% of the roughly 700 donors were used, and that subset was treated as a discovery cohort. The T cell repertoires of about 700 subjects were profiled by immunosequencing and related to cytomegalovirus serostatus.

The method was the immunoSEQ multiplex PCR assay. A mixture of 60 forward primers for TCR Vbeta segments and 13 reverse primers for TCR Jbeta segments was used in the multiplex PCR. Amplification of the CDR3 region of rearranged TCR beta genes was performed with a multiplex PCR assay on genomic DNA. The Illumina HiSeq System was used to sequence the amplified TCR beta libraries as 87-base-pair reads. In the source study's methods: In a later analysis, some 80 million unique TCR beta chains were counted across the approximately 620 repertoires, and roughly 9.9 million of these chains were shared by at least two donors. To remove PCR and sequencing errors, raw reads were error-corrected and collapsed into unique sequences using a nearest-neighbor algorithm that merged closely related sequences. V, D and J gene segments were assigned by aligning CDR3 sequences to IMGT reference sequences. For a sequence to be retained, at least a six-nucleotide match to both a V gene segment and a J gene segment was required. A rearrangement counted as productive if the CDR3 had no stop codons and remained in frame with V and J, and every other rearrangement counted as non-productive. CDR3 was defined according to IMGT convention as the region running from the second conserved V-encoded cysteine to the conserved J-encoded phenylalanine. In an earlier analysis of more than 550 of the donors, sequences lacking an unambiguous match to a single V gene segment were excluded. In an earlier analysis of around 590 of the donors, a V segment was called functional when productive rearrangements were above 56.7%, and segregating when the standard deviation between donors exceeded 5%. A statistical classification framework was built to diagnose cytomegalovirus status from the catalog of TCR beta chain sequences. In a later analysis, TCR nucleotide sequences were compared against IMGT/GENE-DB human TR gene sequences so that V and J genes could be assigned. In a later analysis, CDR3 sequences and most-parsimonious VDJ recombination scenarios were assigned using the TCRdist pipeline. In a later analysis, each TCR beta chain was defined by its CDR3 amino acid sequence together with its V-gene family, and reads lacking a unique V-gene family were excluded. To address suspected cross-contamination and a sequencing artifact, a later analysis removed approximately 590 highly shared, low-generation-probability nucleotide sequences. A later analysis calculated a clonal expansion index for each public chain from normalized within-repertoire ranks of inferred template counts. In a later analysis, generation probabilities were computed using a VDJ recombination model fitted to out-of-frame rearrangements, and the results were checked against IGoR. A later analysis scored TCR-TCR, TCR-HLA and TCR-CMV co-occurrence with hypergeometric tests, applying a repertoire-size bias correction to TCR pairs. False discovery rates were estimated in a later analysis by permuting HLA or CMV assignments 20 times. In a later analysis, co-occurring TCRs were grouped using DBSCAN, with TCRdist sequence similarity added in when clustering inside HLA-allele-positive subsets. Co-occurrence clustering excluded repertoires with fewer than 30,000 or more than 120,000 public chains, plus five with anomalous nucleotide sharing. This is the immuneACCESS table as TCRdb keeps it, with only in-frame sequences that have V and J called. A part of the clones is gone; compared with another copy, unresolved V genes explain less than half, and the rest is unexplained. V and J calls and clone size are copied from that table; D and trimming were computed from the DNA. The sample records 150,000 to 200,000 clones, 80% to 90% of which are singletons. Clones ranked in the top ten supply roughly 4.5% of the sample.

Clipping removes 4 bases from V and 0 bases from J, with 6 as the unmatched junction base count. CDR1 MGHRA and CDR2 YSYEKL were looked up in the germline V gene. Inclusive of the bounding cysteine and phenylalanine, the CDR3 is 15 residues long. The retained sequence is limited to the CDR3, 45 bases, with the frame set at the first base. The cohort consisted of 670 or so healthy bone marrow donors. At the time of sampling, all cohort members were nominally healthy, though unrecorded immune exposures were likely present. The donor tested CMV seropositive, placing the donor among the 290 or so seropositive members of the cohort. Each donor provided a peripheral blood sample, and peripheral blood mononuclear cells were used for TCR beta sequencing. Genomic DNA was extracted from the blood cell samples with the Qiagen DNeasy Blood Extraction Kit. Concerning this clone itself: The clone's antigen remains unknown. No clone much larger than this one lies a single base away; base qualities are absent.

General conclusions and limits of the study: In a later analysis, most CMV-associated TCR beta chains were found to appear HLA-restricted, with HLA associations seemingly driven largely by CMV exposure. Compared with equally common non-associated chains, HLA-associated TCR beta chains in a later analysis were more clonally expanded and had lower generation probabilities. Linkage disequilibrium might explain the correlated functional status among segregating V segments, but an unknown experimental factor could not be ruled out. When HLA alleles, especially DR and DQ, strongly co-occurred, TCR associations were difficult to assign to individual alleles. Because some donors lacked HLA typing at each locus, the association tests relied only on the typed subset. A cluster of highly shared sequence variants was judged likely to represent a technical artifact of the sequencing pipeline. In an earlier analysis of over 550 of the donors, most TCR beta V segments were observed in productive rearrangements about 90% or about 30% of the time, broadly matching IMGT annotations. In vitro tests confirmed that a few of the cytomegalovirus-associated TCR beta chains recognize cytomegalovirus antigens. In a later analysis, TCR association rates were found to vary across HLA loci, with the most associated TCRs seen for DRB1 alleles and the fewest for HLA-C alleles. Only TCR beta chains were sequenced in this cohort, and the absence of alpha or paired-chain data limited detectable features. Some IMGT-functional V segments, including TRBV6-2 and TRBV6-3, could not be distinguished by the 87-base-pair reads and were therefore excluded. The study gave a list of about 150 TCR beta chains associated with cytomegalovirus. In a later genetic analysis, fewer N-insertions in productive TCRs were reported among donors in an Asian-associated ancestry cluster than the approximately 710-donor mean. A further reported finding was that TCR beta sequences accurately predicted the HLA-A and HLA-B alleles for most subjects in the first cohort. Cytomegalovirus status was reported to be diagnosed by the classifier with high specificity and sensitivity in both the original and validation cohorts. Several of the top co-occurrence clusters appeared to be linked to parvovirus B19, influenza, CMV and Epstein-Barr virus, according to a later analysis. Most TCR sequences were seen in very few donors, while some public TCRs were found in many individuals. Roughly uniform sequencing depth across donors was assumed in presence/absence analyses, although this assumption may not hold. The only immune exposure information available for the cohort was CMV serostatus. According to the authors, the approach could potentially be generalized to other disease states and immunological phenotypes. Specific HLA alleles were associated with 15,000 to 20,000 TCR beta sequences at a false discovery rate of 0.05 in a later analysis. The earlier analysis of around 600 of the donors excluded roughly 16 rarely observed V segments, including chromosome 9 orphons, because counts were too low. An association between a missense DCLRE1C variant and V-gene and J-gene trimming of TCR beta chains was found in a later genetic analysis and replicated in an independent cohort.

This receptor was obtained from a woman under 30 in good health and CMV-seropositive. The sample taken for sequencing was PBMCs. The rearranged segments are TRBV4-1 and TRBJ2-7; TRBD2 lines up with 7 middle nucleotides. The sequenced DNA is TGCGCCAGCAGCCCAATACGGGGGGACTCCTACGAGCAGTACTTC. It specifies CASSPIRGDSYEQYF.